The 28 T cell receptor beta chains below were found in one sample sequenced in a study of T cells after yellow fever vaccination. TCRdb reprocessed the 5' RACE reads with MiXCR, giving one entry per CDR3 protein. The sample yields about 220,000 distinct CDR3 sequences, about 3% seen once. The sample consisted of CD4+ T cells sorted from PBMCs, taken 10 days after the yellow fever booster vaccination. The receptors derive from a young man who received the YFV17D yellow fever vaccine.

This clonotype was detected many times. The CDR3 is CASSQYDGKLAYGYTF. Here the CDR3 DNA reads TGCGCCAGCAGCCAATACGACGGGAAATTAGCCTATGGCTACACCTTC. The chain combines TRBV4-3 with TRBJ1-2; D not certain. Germline CDR1 and CDR2: LGHNA and YSLEER. The V end lost 2 bases, the J end lost 4 bases, and 17 bases lay between the germline ends. This CDR3 is 16 amino acids long.

This clonotype was observed many times. The V gene is TRBV18, the J gene TRBJ1-6; perhaps TRBD1 as D (6 bases). The CDR3 contains 14 residues. CDR1 is KGHSH and CDR2 is LQKENI in the germline V gene. Trimming left V 3 bases short and J 7 bases short, with 10 bases between. Here the CDR3 reads CASSPTGQNSPLHF. The CDR3 region has the DNA TGTGCCAGCTCACCCACAGGGCAGAATTCACCCCTCCACTTT.

The chain is built from TRBV28 and TRBJ2-3; 7 nucleotides match TRBD2. Germline lookup yields CDR1 MDHEN and CDR2 SYDVKM. This CDR3 spans 15 amino acids. J gave up 14 bases and V 3 bases, and 17 bases lay outside the gene matches. CDR3 amino acids: CASSLGGGSSPTRYF. The CDR3 nucleotides read TGTGCCAGCAGTTTGGGGGGGGGGTCTAGCCCCACCAGGTATTTT.

The chain employs TRBV5-1 and TRBJ2-3, with TRBD2 matching 8 bases. CDR1 and CDR2 from the germline V gene are SGHRS and YFSETQ. This CDR3 spans 17 amino acids. V trimming: 1 base; J trimming: 1 base; junction bases outside the gene matches: 8. The CDR3 DNA follows: TGCGCCAGCAGCTTGTTCCCTACGGGGGGGGGCACAGATACGCAGTATTTT. It is translated as CASSLFPTGGGTDTQYF.

The rearrangement links TRBV12-5 to TRBJ2-1, with D tentatively TRBD1 (5 bases). The CDR3 is 15 residues long. V shed 6 bases and J shed 1 base, with 13 bases lying between them. CDR1 is LGHNT and CDR2 is FRNRAP in the germline V gene. The CDR3 DNA follows: TGTGCTAGTGGGCAGGGTCGGGTGTCCTACAATGAGCAGTTCTTC. Amino acids: CASGQGRVSYNEQFF.

V and J are TRBV5-5 and TRBJ2-7, with D possibly TRBD2 on 5 matching bases. The CDR3 covers 15 residues. The germline V and J ends were trimmed by 4 bases and 3 bases, with 17 bases remaining between them. Looked up from germline, CDR1 is SGHKS and CDR2 is YYEKEE (reference sequence). The CDR3 sequence is CASSRPGVQVYEQYV. The CDR3, as DNA: TGTGCCAGCAGCCGGCCCGGGGTGCAGGTCTACGAGCAGTACGTC.

This clonotype showed up just a few times. The rearrangement joins TRBV7-9 to TRBJ1-4, with D perhaps matching TRBD1 (6 bases). V dropped 5 bases and J dropped 6 bases, with 19 bases sitting between them. This CDR3 comprises 16 residues. Germline V gene data show CDR1 as SEHNR and CDR2 as FQNEAQ (reference sequence). In nucleotides, the CDR3 is TGTGCCAGCAGCCCGAGACAGGTTATAACGTATGAAAAACTGTTTTTT. Amino acids: CASSPRQVITYEKLFF.

The gene calls are TRBV5-4 and TRBJ1-1; the D is unclear. Trimming took 3 bases from V and 0 from J, leaving 12 bases between them. From germline, CDR1 is SGHNT and CDR2 YYREEE (reference sequence). The CDR3 has 15 residues. For the CDR3, the DNA is TGTGCCAGCAGCTGGGCCGCGGATATGAACACTGAAGCTTTCTTT. It is translated as CASSWAADMNTEAFF.

For this clonotype: A junction end diverges from the germline sequence, so it may reflect a read error. V is TRBV18 and J is TRBJ1-1; no clear D. Germline V gene sequence: CDR1 KGHSH, CDR2 LQKENI. The CDR3 extends over 12 amino acids. CDR3 residues: CASSPSNSEAFF. CDR3 nucleotides: TGTGCCAGCTCACCATCGAACTCTGAAGCTTTCTTT. The full variable domain, completed using reference TRBV18 and TRBJ1-1, is NAGVMQNPRHLVRRRGQEARLRCSPMKGHSHVYWYRQLPEEGLKFMVYLQKENIIDESGMPKERFSAEFPKEGPSILRIQQVVRGDSAAYFCASSPSNSEAFFGQGTRLTVV.

Many counts were recorded for this clonotype. The V call is TRBV3-1, the J call TRBJ2-5; TRBD2 agrees at 15 bases. This CDR3 region has 18 residues. After removal of 0 bases from V and 5 bases from J, the junction contained 7 bases not matched to a gene. CDR1 is LGHDT, CDR2 YNNKEL, per germline (reference sequence). CDR3 in DNA: TGTGCCAGCAGCCAAGATAGGACTAGCGGGGGGGCTGGGGAGACCCAGTACTTC. Translating gives CASSQDRTSGGAGETQYF.

This chain links TRBV19 with TRBJ2-6, with D unresolved. The germline V gene has CDR1 LNHDA and CDR2 SQIVND (reference sequence). The CDR3 loop spans 15 amino acids. Trimming took off 9 bases at V and 0 bases at J, with 12 bases between the two ends. The CDR3 reads CASRAQSSGANVLTF. The CDR3 bases are TGTGCCAGCCGCGCTCAGAGCTCTGGGGCCAACGTCCTGACTTTC.

This clonotype turned up a few times. The CDR3, as DNA: TGCGCCAGCAGCTCAAGTGAAGGGGGCCCCCTTTCCTACAATGAGCAGTTCTTC. As protein: CASSSSEGGPLSYNEQFF. This sequence joins TRBV5-1 and TRBJ2-1; the match to TRBD1 covers 7 bases. The CDR3 is 18 residues long. CDR1 is SGHRS and CDR2 is YFSETQ in the germline V gene. Germline trimming cut 3 bases from V and 1 base from J; bases unmatched to any gene: 13.

The sample holds many counts of this clonotype. V and J are TRBV5-6 and TRBJ2-7, with D perhaps TRBD1 (6 bases). This CDR3 is built from 12 residues. Germline-derived CDR1 and CDR2 are SGHDT and YYEEEE. The V end lost 4 bases, the J end lost 4 bases, and 9 bases lay between the germline ends. DNA of the CDR3: TGTGCCAGCAGCGCAGGGGAGTACGAGCAGTACGTC. This sequence encodes CASSAGEYEQYV.

The chain's CDR3 is CASSQGQGVDEQYV. The CDR3 nucleotides are TGTGCCAGCAGCCAAGGACAGGGCGTAGACGAGCAGTACGTC. The chain is built from TRBV3-1 and TRBJ2-7, with TRBD1 matching over 7 bases. The CDR3 consists of 14 residues. V was clipped by 1 base and J by 5 bases; unmatched bases: 5. Germline assignment: CDR1 LGHDT and CDR2 YNNKEL (reference sequence).

This clonotype showed up many times. The V and J genes are TRBV5-1 and TRBJ1-1, with 9 bases matching TRBD1. CDR3 size: 15 residues. The germline V gene has CDR1 SGHRS and CDR2 YFSETQ. The trim removed 4 bases at V and 4 bases at J, leaving 8 bases unmatched. The DNA of the CDR3 is TGCGCCAGCAGCCTAACAGGGGGCGAGGGCACTGAAGCTTTCTTT. Translated: CASSLTGGEGTEAFF.

This clonotype was detected ten times or more. The chain has TRBV11-2 and TRBJ2-3; D call uncertain. This CDR3 has 15 amino acids. V lost 1 base and J 6 bases, leaving 14 bases between the germline ends. The germline gives CDR1 SGHAT, CDR2 FQNNGV. CDR3 DNA: TGTGCCAGCAGCTTAGTATGGACCCGCTTGGATACGCAGTATTTT. It encodes CASSLVWTRLDTQYF.

The V and J genes are TRBV5-1 and TRBJ2-1; D gene unclear. V was clipped by 1 base and J by 7 bases, with 12 bases between them. This CDR3 comprises 14 residues. Germline V lookup: CDR1 SGHRS, CDR2 YFSETQ. This chain's CDR3 is CASSLTPGRNEQFF. Written as DNA, the CDR3 is TGCGCCAGCAGCTTGACTCCCGGTCGGAATGAGCAGTTCTTC.

This clonotype has only a few counts. This chain joins TRBV30 and TRBJ1-4; no reliable D call. Trimming took 0 bases from V and 8 from J, leaving 7 bases between them. The CDR3 runs to 12 residues. Germline V gene lookup returns CDR1 GTSNPN and CDR2 SVGIG (reference sequence). CDR3: CAWSVWKEKLFF. The CDR3 DNA sequence: TGTGCCTGGAGTGTATGGAAGGAAAAACTGTTTTTT.

This chain joins TRBV20-1 and TRBJ1-1; tentatively, D is TRBD1 (5 bases). V lost 6 bases to trimming and J lost 4 bases, with 12 bases between them. Germline assignment: CDR1 DFQATT and CDR2 SNEGSKA (reference sequence). CDR3 length: 12 residues. This CDR3 reads CSAKAGFTEAFF. CDR3 bases: TGCAGTGCAAAGGCAGGGTTCACTGAAGCTTTCTTT.

This chain joins TRBV6-5 and TRBJ2-1; 8 bases are shared with TRBD1. Germline CDR1 MNHEY, CDR2 SVGAGI. This CDR3 region has 14 residues. The V and J ends lost 6 bases and 7 bases, in that order; junction bases with no gene match: 8. The CDR3 coding sequence is TGTGCCAGCAGCCTCCGGACAGGGCTTAATGAGCAGTTCTTC. The encoded protein is CASSLRTGLNEQFF.

The sample holds a few counts of this clonotype. CDR3 loop: CASSYSGPYQPQHF. The CDR3 nucleotides read TGTGCCAGCAGTTACTCTGGTCCTTATCAGCCCCAGCATTTT. The V gene is TRBV6-6, the J gene TRBJ1-5; D gene unclear. Germline CDR1 is MNHNY and CDR2 is SVGAGI (reference sequence). Trimming shortened V by 0 bases and J by 5 bases, and 8 bases separated the two germline ends. CDR3 length: 14 residues.

Concerning this clonotype: Since a much larger clone is just one base distant, this may be a read error. The rearrangement joins TRBV18 to TRBJ2-1; D unclear. The CDR3 has 15 residues. In germline, CDR1 is KGHSH, CDR2 LQKENI. The CDR3 loop is CASSPPDPSYTEQFF. The CDR3 nucleotides are TGTGCCAGCTCACCACCGGACCCTTCCTACACTGAGCAGTTCTTC.

This clonotype was seen at least ten times. The V and J genes are TRBV20-1 and TRBJ1-3; TRBD1 might be the D (5 bases). V dropped 5 bases and J dropped 0 bases, with 11 bases sitting between them. This CDR3 is 14 amino acids long. The germline V gene encodes CDR1 DFQATT and CDR2 SNEGSKA (reference sequence). The DNA of the CDR3 is TGCAGTGCTCGCCTGACAGCCTCTGGAAACACCATATATTTT. This encodes CSARLTASGNTIYF.

The chain couples TRBV5-1 to TRBJ2-3; no reliable D call. CDR1 and CDR2 from the germline V gene are SGHRS and YFSETQ. V was pared by 4 bases and J by 3 bases, with 15 bases between. The CDR3 runs 15 residues. DNA for the CDR3: TGCGCCAGCAGCACCCGACCGAGTTTGACAGATACGCAGTATTTT. It translates to CASSTRPSLTDTQYF.

The CDR3 DNA is TGTGCCAGTAGTACCCGCCCGGGCGAGGGGCCGTCACAGCCCCAGCATTTT. As protein: CASSTRPGEGPSQPQHF. The chain links TRBV19 to TRBJ1-5; tentatively, D is TRBD1 (5 bases). CDR3 length equals 17 residues. The germline CDR1 and CDR2 sequences are LNHDA and SQIVND (reference sequence). Trimming removed 4 bases from V and 7 bases from J, with 23 bases in between.

Only a few counts were recorded for this clonotype. The chain uses TRBV11-2 and TRBJ2-1; TRBD2 matches 7 bases. The germline CDR1 and CDR2 sequences are SGHAT and FQNNGV. This CDR3 has 16 amino acids. V gave up 0 bases and J gave up 7 bases; unmatched junction bases: 9. CDR3 region: CASSLERFAGVNEQFF. As DNA, the CDR3 is TGTGCCAGCAGCTTAGAACGGTTCGCGGGAGTGAATGAGCAGTTCTTC.

This clonotype was counted many times. The V gene is TRBV2, the J gene TRBJ2-7; D perhaps matches TRBD1 (6 bases). The CDR3 extends over 13 amino acids. Trimming took off 6 bases at V and 2 bases at J, with 11 bases between the two ends. The germline V gene has CDR1 SNHLY and CDR2 FYNNEI. DNA of the CDR3: TGTGCCAGCAGGGGGGCCGTTGCCTACGAGCAGTACTTC. This codes for CASRGAVAYEQYF.

This clonotype came up many times. The chain joins TRBV12-3 or TRBV12-4 to TRBJ2-4; D uncertain. V lost 3 bases to trimming and J lost 7 bases, with 13 bases between them. The CDR3 runs 14 residues. CDR3 region: CASSLGLEYNIQYF. The CDR3 DNA sequence: TGTGCCAGCAGTTTGGGCCTCGAGTATAACATTCAGTACTTC.